This record concerns one T cell receptor beta chain sequence. Its specificity is not known. Amplification used 60 Vbeta primers and 13 Jbeta primers. Here immunoSEQ multiplex PCR was the method, and the copy in TCRdb shows in-frame clones only, minus some. The sample holds some 190,000 clones; about 83% are singletons and the top ten take over 1.5%. The sample originates from a study of cytomegalovirus exposure and HLA in healthy donors. Notes on the study in general: Segments of the TCR beta V type were, in most cases, productive about 87% or about 30% of the time in an earlier analysis. A few chains linked to CMV were shown in vitro to be specific for CMV antigens.

This CDR3 spans 17 amino acids. Germline loops: CDR1 SGHNT, CDR2 YYREEE (reference sequence). The V gene lost 4 bases and the J gene lost 2 bases, with 21 bases spanning the gap. The clonotype originates from a man in his forties in good health and CMV-seropositive. V and J are TRBV5-4 and TRBJ2-5; TRBD2 is a possible D gene (5 bases). Sequenced input: PBMCs. The CDR3 region is CASSRVGRGGGQETQYF. The DNA for the CDR3 is TGTGCCAGCAGCCGGGTAGGGCGTGGCGGAGGACAAGAGACCCAGTACTTC.